The 21 T cell receptor beta chains below come from one sample, sequenced in a study of blood T cell repertoires in COVID-19. Clones were read by immunoSEQ multiplex PCR, and TCRdb kept only the in-frame ones, dropping some. The table records roughly 200,000 clones, less than 90% of them present only once. The sequenced material came from PBMCs or T cells enriched from blood (not recorded which). The receptor source for this set is a young woman who had been exposed to COVID-19.

The V and J genes are TRBV3-1 (or the pseudogene TRBV3-2) and TRBJ1-1; the D gene is possibly TRBD1 (5 bases). The V end lost 4 bases, the J end lost 11 bases, and 14 bases lay between the germline ends. The length of the CDR3 is 12 residues. CDR1 LGHDT and CDR2 YNNKEL come from the germline V gene (reference sequence). CDR3 amino acids: CASSRGASVAFF. DNA for the CDR3: TGTGCCAGCAGCCGCGGGGCCTCGGTCGCTTTCTTT.

The chain combines TRBV2 with TRBJ1-5; D unclear. The germline gives CDR1 SNHLY, CDR2 FYNNEI. CDR3 length: 15 amino acids. Trimming took off 1 base at V and 0 bases at J, with 7 bases between the two ends. Written as DNA, the CDR3 is TGTGCCAGCAGTGAAGGCTCCTATAGCAATCAGCCCCAGCATTTT. It codes for CASSEGSYSNQPQHF.

The J gene is TRBJ2-7, the V gene TRBV9; 9 bases agree with TRBD1. The ends lost 4 bases at V and 2 bases at J; junction bases unmatched: 7. Germline V CDR1 and CDR2: SGDLS, YYNGEE. The CDR3 consists of 15 residues. CDR3 nucleotides: TGTGCCAGCAGCCCTGGCGGGACAGGGACCTACGAGCAGTACTTC. Translating gives CASSPGGTGTYEQYF.

The chain carries TRBV2 and TRBJ2-1; D might be TRBD2 (7 bases). Germline CDR1 and CDR2: SNHLY and FYNNEI. The CDR3 totals 16 residues. Between the trimmed V and J ends, which lost 6 bases and 8 bases, there was a span of 23 bases. For the CDR3, the DNA is TGTGCCAGCAGGCCATTAGCCGGGGGGCCATCGGATGAGCAGTTCTTC. Protein product: CASRPLAGGPSDEQFF.

V and J are TRBV2 and TRBJ1-5; 7 nucleotides line up with TRBD1. From germline, CDR1 is SNHLY and CDR2 FYNNEI. The CDR3 covers 15 residues. Trimming removed 2 bases from V and 4 bases from J; junction bases left unmatched: 5. CDR3 nucleotide sequence: TGTGCCAGCAGTGAAACGACAGGGTGGAATCAGCCCCAGCATTTT. It specifies CASSETTGWNQPQHF.

The chain carries TRBV10-3 and TRBJ1-2; TRBD1 might be the D (5 bases). CDR3 length: 13 residues. Germline lookup yields CDR1 ENHRY and CDR2 SYGVKD. Between the trimmed V and J ends, which lost 1 base and 6 bases, there was a span of 9 bases. CDR3 sequence (DNA): TGTGCCATCAGTGAGTTAAGGGGTCATGGCTACACCTTC. It codes for CAISELRGHGYTF.

This clone was observed a single time. The gene calls are TRBV5-1 and TRBJ2-7, with 7 bases identical to TRBD1. Germline assignment: CDR1 SGHRS and CDR2 YFSETQ. The CDR3 runs to 14 residues. The junction had 8 bases not matched to a gene; V was cut back by 4 bases and J by 4 bases. The CDR3 protein is CASSLTGTAYEQYF. DNA of the CDR3: TGCGCCAGCAGCCTGACCGGGACAGCTTACGAGCAGTACTTC.

This clone was seen a handful of times. The J gene is TRBJ1-1, the V gene TRBV25-1; D is unresolved. Trimming left V 4 bases short and J 1 base short, with 10 bases between. Germline V gives CDR1 MGHDK, CDR2 SYGVNS. CDR3 size: 14 residues. CDR3 loop: CASSGQTGNTEAFF. In DNA form, the CDR3 reads TGTGCCAGCAGTGGGCAAACGGGGAACACTGAAGCTTTCTTT.

The chain is built from TRBV27 and TRBJ1-1, with 8 bases that match TRBD1. Losses at the gene ends were 3 bases for V and 0 bases for J; bases not matched to a gene: 3. The CDR3 contains 15 residues. Looked up from germline, CDR1 is MNHEY and CDR2 is SMNVEV (reference sequence). CDR3 residues: CASSLAGGMNTEAFF. The CDR3 region has the DNA TGTGCCAGCAGTTTGGCAGGGGGCATGAACACTGAAGCTTTCTTT.

V and J are TRBV24-1 and TRBJ2-3; TRBD1 agrees at 7 bases. Losses at the gene ends were 8 bases for V and 0 bases for J; bases not matched to a gene: 4. CDR1 KGHDR and CDR2 SFDVKD come from the germline V gene. The CDR3 totals 14 residues. CDR3 protein: CATKDRSSTDTQYF. CDR3 nucleotide sequence: TGTGCCACCAAGGACAGGTCTAGCACAGATACGCAGTATTTT.

This clone came up once. The V call is TRBV6-1, the J call TRBJ1-1; 8 positions agree with TRBD1. This CDR3 has 15 amino acids. V was pared by 3 bases and J by 6 bases, with 9 bases of the junction left unmatched. Germline V gives CDR1 MNHNS, CDR2 SASEGT. CDR3 in DNA: TGTGCCAGCAGTGAGACAGGGGCCCTGCCCGCTGAAGCTTTCTTT. This codes for CASSETGALPAEAFF.

The CDR3 DNA sequence: TGTGCCAGCAGCTACCGCGGGGGCGCGAGCTCCTACGAGCAGTACTTC. This translates into CASSYRGGASSYEQYF. The V gene is TRBV11-2, the J gene TRBJ2-7; D is possibly TRBD2 (7 bases). V dropped 4 bases and J dropped 0 bases, with 16 bases sitting between them. Germline V gene sequence: CDR1 SGHAT, CDR2 FQNNGV. This CDR3 spans 16 amino acids.

This sequence joins TRBV3-1 (or the pseudogene TRBV3-2) and TRBJ2-5, with D perhaps matching TRBD2 (6 bases). This CDR3 contains 13 residues. Trimming pared 4 bases from V and 14 bases from J, leaving 20 bases between. Germline lookup yields CDR1 LGHDT and CDR2 YNNKEL (reference sequence). The CDR3 DNA reads as TGTGCCAGCAGCCCCACAGAAAGGACTATGCTATACTTC. Translated: CASSPTERTMLYF.

This clone was seen just once. The genes are TRBV19 and TRBJ1-1; possibly TRBD1 for D (5 bases). Per the germline V gene, CDR1 is LNHDA and CDR2 is SQIVND (reference sequence). Between the trimmed V and J ends, which lost 2 bases and 5 bases, there was a span of 9 bases. The CDR3 consists of 13 residues. The CDR3 nucleotides are TGTGCCAGTAGTATAAGCAGGGCGACTGAAGCTTTCTTT. It encodes CASSISRATEAFF.

J is TRBJ2-3 and V is TRBV2; 13 bases fit TRBD2. The germline CDR1 and CDR2 sequences are SNHLY and FYNNEI. Unmatched junction bases numbered 5, after V lost 6 bases and J lost 5 bases. This CDR3 has 15 residues. The CDR3 bases are TGTGCCAGCAGGAGACTAGCGGGGGGCTTAGATACGCAGTATTTT. This translates into CASRRLAGGLDTQYF.

This sequence joins TRBV27 and TRBJ1-1, with 8 positions matching TRBD1. The CDR3 contains 14 residues. Germline values: CDR1 MNHEY, CDR2 SMNVEV (reference sequence). V was pared by 6 bases and J by 5 bases, with 8 bases of the junction left unmatched. This CDR3 reads CASRGQGRDTEAFF. The DNA for the CDR3 is TGTGCCAGCAGAGGACAGGGTAGAGATACTGAAGCTTTCTTT.

The sample holds many counts of this clone. The CDR3 DNA reads TGTGCCACCTACCTTACAGGGTACGAGCAGTACTTC. This sequence encodes CATYLTGYEQYF. This sequence joins TRBV6-5 and TRBJ2-7, with D maybe TRBD1 (6 bases). Germline V gene lookup returns CDR1 MNHEY and CDR2 SVGAGI. This CDR3 is 12 amino acids long. Trimming left V 10 bases short and J 4 bases short, with 14 bases between.

The rearrangement joins TRBV19 to TRBJ2-7, with TRBD2 as a possible D gene (5 bases). In germline, CDR1 is LNHDA, CDR2 SQIVND (reference sequence). CDR3 length: 14 residues. V lost 3 bases and J lost 5, with 14 bases in between. The DNA of the CDR3 is TGTGCCAGTAGTATGTCGGGGTTTCTAAACGAGCAGTACTTC. This translates into CASSMSGFLNEQYF.

The chain couples TRBV6-5 to TRBJ1-5; 8 nucleotides align to TRBD1. Looked up from germline, CDR1 is MNHEY and CDR2 is SVGAGI. This CDR3 region has 14 residues. V was pared by 4 bases and J by 6 bases, with 5 bases of the junction left unmatched. In DNA form, the CDR3 reads TGTGCCAGCAGTTCGGGACAGGAGGTTCAGCCCCAGCATTTT. Its translation is CASSSGQEVQPQHF.

The genes are TRBV7-9 and TRBJ1-4; a possible D gene is TRBD1 (5 bases). The CDR3 runs 15 residues. Germline CDR1 is SEHNR and CDR2 is FQNEAQ (reference sequence). With 1 base removed from V and 4 bases from J, the gap between germline ends came to 10 bases. This chain's CDR3 is CASSLDGGINEKLFF. The CDR3 DNA reads as TGTGCCAGCAGCTTAGACGGGGGGATTAATGAAAAACTGTTTTTT.

This sequence joins TRBV20-1 and TRBJ1-1; 10 positions agree with TRBD1. CDR1 and CDR2 from the germline V gene are DFQATT and SNEGSKA (reference sequence). This CDR3 has 11 amino acids. Trimming removed 7 bases from V and 6 bases from J; junction bases left unmatched: 2. The CDR3 sequence: CSGDRGAEAFF. In nucleotides, the CDR3 is TGCAGTGGGGACAGGGGCGCTGAAGCTTTCTTT.